What follows are 31 T cell receptor beta chains derived from one specimen sequenced in a study of T cell repertoires in cytomegalovirus infection (dated by TCRdb to about 2019). The reads were generated on an Illumina HiSeq 1500. The public sequencing data were trimmed at Q25 with fastp and processed into clonotypes with MiXCR by TCRdb, which kept only in-frame beta chains. Duplicate CDR3 protein sequences are folded into a single record with the most common DNA and genes. The sample data list 200,000 to 300,000 distinct CDR3 sequences, and roughly 9.1% of these were observed just once. The ten largest clones represent around 15% of the sample. Sequenced input: PBMCs. The receptor set was obtained from a human donor in good health (CMV status not recorded). Some clones in this sample may be carry-over from other donors' samples.

This clonotype was seen many times. V and J are TRBV20-1 and TRBJ1-4; D is perhaps TRBD1 (5 bases). Germline values: CDR1 DFQATT, CDR2 SNEGSKA (reference sequence). CDR3 size: 16 residues. The V and J ends lost 3 bases and 7 bases respectively, with 21 bases between them. The CDR3 region is CSASLPTGGWGEKLFF. CDR3 nucleotide sequence: TGCAGTGCTAGCCTACCTACAGGAGGTTGGGGTGAAAAACTGTTTTTT.

The V and J genes are TRBV19 and TRBJ2-6, with 8 bases fitting TRBD1. The CDR3 spans 16 residues. The germline CDR1 and CDR2 sequences are LNHDA and SQIVND (reference sequence). The ends lost 3 bases at V and 4 bases at J; junction bases unmatched: 5. The chain's CDR3 is CASSMDRESGANVLTF. The CDR3 DNA sequence: TGTGCCAGTAGTATGGACAGGGAGTCGGGGGCCAACGTCCTGACTTTC.

This clonotype was counted many times. V usage is TRBV12-3 or TRBV12-4 and J usage is TRBJ1-1; no clear D. The CDR3 extends over 15 amino acids. V dropped 1 base and J dropped 0 bases, with 9 bases sitting between them. The CDR3 sequence is CASSLVATMNTEAFF. The CDR3 coding sequence is TGTGCCAGCAGTTTAGTCGCCACGATGAACACTGAAGCTTTCTTT.

This clonotype was detected only a few times. This chain uses TRBV6-1 with TRBJ2-1; tentatively, D is TRBD1 (5 bases). CDR1 MNHNS and CDR2 SASEGT come from the germline V gene. CDR3 length equals 15 residues. Trimming removed 6 bases at V and 0 bases at J, with 12 bases between. The CDR3 spells CASSRQIPSYNEQFF. The CDR3 DNA reads TGTGCCAGCAGCAGACAGATCCCCTCCTACAATGAGCAGTTCTTC.

This clonotype appeared many times. The J gene is TRBJ2-2, the V gene TRBV7-2, with 9 bases identical to TRBD1. V trimming: 6 bases; J trimming: 6 bases; junction bases outside the gene matches: 11. Germline assignment: CDR1 SGHTA and CDR2 FQGNSA. The length of the CDR3 is 16 residues. DNA of the CDR3: TGTGCCAGCAGTCCCTCCGGGACAGGGAAAGCCGGGGAGCTGTTTTTT. Its translation: CASSPSGTGKAGELFF. Variable domain in full (rest from reference TRBV7-2 and TRBJ2-2): GAGVSQSPSNKVTEKGKDVELRCDPISGHTALYWYRQSLGQGLEFLIYFQGNSAPDKSGLPSDRFSAERTGGSVSTLTIQRTQQEDSAVYLCASSPSGTGKAGELFFGEGSRLTVL.

This clonotype was counted ten times or more. The chain recombines TRBV7-2 with TRBJ1-6, with D perhaps matching TRBD1 (6 bases). Germline lookup yields CDR1 SGHTA and CDR2 FQGNSA. This CDR3 has 14 residues. With 7 bases removed from V and 6 bases from J, the gap between germline ends came to 13 bases. CDR3 loop: CASMGQAFNSPLHF. CDR3 nucleotide sequence: TGTGCCAGCATGGGACAAGCCTTTAATTCACCCCTCCACTTT.

The rearrangement links TRBV7-9 to TRBJ1-1; possibly TRBD1 for D (6 bases). Trimming pared 10 bases from V and 3 bases from J, leaving 24 bases between. This CDR3 has 16 amino acids. Germline V lookup: CDR1 SEHNR, CDR2 FQNEAQ (reference sequence). The chain's CDR3 is CANPTKTGIKYTEAFF. The CDR3 DNA reads as TGTGCCAACCCGACTAAAACAGGGATAAAGTACACTGAAGCTTTCTTT.

The chain is built from TRBV6-5 and TRBJ2-7; TRBD2 matches at 7 bases. The CDR3 runs 14 residues. The V segment lost 0 bases and the J segment 6 bases; nucleotides outside the gene matches: 5. Germline V CDR1 and CDR2: MNHEY, SVGAGI. CDR3 nucleotide sequence: TGTGCCAGCAGTTACTCATGGACTAGAGGCGAGCAGTACTTC. Translating gives CASSYSWTRGEQYF.

In regard to this clonotype: One end of the junction varies from germline; a read error may be responsible. The rearrangement joins TRBV7-8 to TRBJ2-2; no firm D call. This CDR3 has 12 amino acids. Germline V CDR1 and CDR2: SGHVS, FQNEAQ. This CDR3 reads CTSSLRTGELFF. As DNA, the CDR3 is TGTACCAGCAGCTTGCGAACCGGGGAGCTGTTTTTT.

This clonotype occurred many times. The rearrangement uses TRBV7-2 and TRBJ2-3; TRBD2 agrees at 8 bases. J gave up 3 bases and V 5 bases, and 13 bases lay outside the gene matches. This CDR3 spans 17 amino acids. Germline V gives CDR1 SGHTA, CDR2 FQGNSA. CDR3 DNA sequence: TGTGCCAGCAGCCCTCGCGGACTAGCTGGAGGGACAGATACGCAGTATTTT. Translating it yields CASSPRGLAGGTDTQYF.

This clonotype has only a few counts. The V call is TRBV4-3, the J call TRBJ2-5; 11 nucleotides align to TRBD1. V lost 0 bases, J lost 5 bases, and 5 bases stayed unmatched. Germline CDR1 and CDR2: LGHNA and YSLEER. The length of the CDR3 is 16 residues. CDR3 DNA sequence: TGCGCCAGCAGCCAAGAAGGACAGGGGGCTGGGGAGACCCAGTACTTC. Translation gives CASSQEGQGAGETQYF.

V and J are TRBV7-3 and TRBJ1-1, with D unclear. The V and J ends lost 6 bases and 4 bases respectively, with 18 bases between them. The CDR3 has 15 residues. CDR1 is SGHTA, CDR2 FQGTGA, per germline. The CDR3 bases are TGTGCCAGCAGTTCAAAGGGAGGGTCCTCCACTGAAGCTTTCTTT. It codes for CASSSKGGSSTEAFF. Full variable domain (rest looked up from reference TRBV7-3 and TRBJ1-1): GAGVSQTPSNKVTEKGKYVELRCDPISGHTALYWYRQSLGQGPEFLIYFQGTGAADDSGLPNDRFFAVRPEGSVSTLKIQRTERGDSAVYLCASSSKGGSSTEAFFGQGTRLTVV.

This clonotype was observed at least ten times. V gene TRBV20-1 combines with J gene TRBJ2-3; 9 bases line up with TRBD2. CDR3 length equals 13 residues. The ends lost 5 bases at V and 1 base at J; junction bases unmatched: 1. Germline CDR1 and CDR2: DFQATT and SNEGSKA (reference sequence). This CDR3 is CSALAGGTDTQYF. The DNA of the CDR3 is TGCAGTGCTTTAGCGGGGGGCACAGATACGCAGTATTTT.

As to this clonotype: The junction differs from germline at one of its ends, possibly a read error. V and J are TRBV11-3 and TRBJ2-1; TRBD1 aligns across 9 bases. Germline V gene sequence: CDR1 SGHNT, CDR2 YENEEA. CDR3 length equals 14 residues. CDR3 DNA: TGTGCCAGCAGCTTAGACACAGGGGGCGCCCCCCACGACTTC. Translation: CASSLDTGGAPHDF. Full variable domain (remainder filled in from reference TRBV11-3 and TRBJ2-1): EAGVVQSPRYKIIEKKQPVAFWCNPISGHNTLYWYLQNLGQGPELLIRYENEEAVDDSQLPKDRFSAERLKGVDSTLKIQPAELGDSAVYLCASSLDTGGAPHDFGPGTRLTVL.

This clonotype came up many times. This chain joins TRBV7-2 and TRBJ1-1; D uncertain. Germline V gene lookup returns CDR1 SGHTA and CDR2 FQGNSA. V dropped 7 bases and J dropped 0 bases, with 18 bases sitting between them. This CDR3 has 16 amino acids. The CDR3 is CASTSSGGMMNTEAFF. CDR3 coding DNA: TGTGCCAGCACCAGCTCGGGAGGGATGATGAACACTGAAGCTTTCTTT.

The gene calls are TRBV5-1 and TRBJ2-1, with 10 bases identical to TRBD2. Unmatched junction bases numbered 11, after V lost 3 bases and J lost 5 bases. Looked up from germline, CDR1 is SGHRS and CDR2 is YFSETQ. This CDR3 has 17 residues. The CDR3 loop is CASSYLTGTSDNNEQFF. The CDR3 nucleotides are TGCGCCAGCAGCTACCTAACCGGGACTAGCGATAACAATGAGCAGTTCTTC.

This rearrangement joins TRBV20-1 to TRBJ2-7; TRBD1 matches 8 bases. The germline V gene encodes CDR1 DFQATT and CDR2 SNEGSKA (reference sequence). This CDR3 is 15 amino acids long. The V gene end was trimmed by 8 bases and the J gene end by 5 bases; junction bases not matched to a gene: 17. For the CDR3, the DNA is TGCAGTACCAAGTCTTTAGTCGGACAGGGACACGAGCAGTACTTC. Protein product: CSTKSLVGQGHEQYF.

This clonotype has at least ten counts. The chain employs TRBV20-1 and TRBJ2-1; no definite D call. Trimming took 3 bases from V and 5 from J, leaving 5 bases between them. Germline assignment: CDR1 DFQATT and CDR2 SNEGSKA (reference sequence). The length of the CDR3 is 11 residues. The CDR3 protein is CSARAHNEQFF. CDR3 bases: TGCAGTGCTAGGGCCCACAATGAGCAGTTCTTC.

The chain has TRBV20-1 and TRBJ2-5; D gene ambiguous. Trimming took off 1 base at V and 2 bases at J, with 11 bases between the two ends. Germline V CDR1 and CDR2: DFQATT, SNEGSKA (reference sequence). The CDR3 is 14 amino acids. CDR3 in DNA: TGCAGTGCTAGAGGAGAACTCGCGCAAGAGACCCAGTACTTC. Translating gives CSARGELAQETQYF.

The chain couples TRBV23-1 to TRBJ1-5, with 7 positions matching TRBD1. TRBV23-1 is placed among ORFs of uncertain function. The CDR3 is 13 amino acids. Losses at the gene ends were 7 bases for V and 7 bases for J; bases not matched to a gene: 7. The CDR3 here is CASTTGAGQPQHF. DNA for the CDR3: TGCGCCAGCACTACAGGGGCCGGGCAGCCCCAGCATTTT.

The CDR3 region has the DNA TGCAGCGTTGAAGACTGGAGGAACCCCTACGAGCAGTACTTC. It yields the protein CSVEDWRNPYEQYF. The chain couples TRBV29-1 to TRBJ2-7; possible D gene TRBD2, 5 bases. Germline CDR1 SQVTM, CDR2 ANQGSEA. V lost 0 bases and J 2 bases, leaving 11 bases between the germline ends. This CDR3 region has 14 residues.

At least ten counts were recorded for this clonotype. The chain links TRBV7-8 to TRBJ2-3; 8 nucleotides line up with TRBD2. This CDR3 has 17 amino acids. V lost 1 base and J lost 5; bases outside the gene matches: 11. Germline V gene sequence: CDR1 SGHVS, CDR2 FQNEAQ. CDR3 bases: TGTGCCAGCAGCTTAGGACGGGCGCGGGAGGCAGGAGATACGCAGTATTTT. It translates to CASSLGRAREAGDTQYF.

This clonotype was seen repeatedly, ten times or more. This rearrangement joins TRBV11-2 to TRBJ2-1; D may be TRBD2 (6 bases). CDR1 SGHAT and CDR2 FQNNGV come from the germline V gene. Trimming stripped 5 bases from V and 0 bases from J, with 14 bases between. The CDR3 extends over 16 amino acids. This CDR3 is CASSPIRGSSYNEQFF. CDR3 nucleotide sequence: TGTGCCAGCAGCCCGATCCGGGGGAGCTCCTACAATGAGCAGTTCTTC. Looking up the rest from reference TRBV11-2 and TRBJ2-1 gives the full variable domain: EAGVAQSPRYKIIEKRQSVAFWCNPISGHATLYWYQQILGQGPKLLIQFQNNGVVDDSQLPKDRFSAERLKGVDSTLKIQPAKLEDSAVYLCASSPIRGSSYNEQFFGPGTRLTVL.

This clonotype appeared many times. The rearrangement uses TRBV10-3 and TRBJ2-6; a weak D match, TRBD2 (6 bases). The CDR3 is 16 residues long. V was trimmed by 0 bases and J by 2 bases, leaving 8 bases between them. From germline, CDR1 is ENHRY and CDR2 SYGVKD. CDR3 amino acids: CAISESGGAGANVLTF. The CDR3 DNA sequence: TGTGCCATCAGTGAGTCAGGAGGGGCTGGGGCCAACGTCCTGACTTTC.

The rearrangement joins TRBV20-1 to TRBJ1-2, with D unresolved. The length of the CDR3 is 16 residues. Between the trimmed V and J ends, which lost 6 bases and 4 bases, there was a span of 24 bases. CDR1 and CDR2 from the germline V gene are DFQATT and SNEGSKA (reference sequence). DNA for the CDR3: TGCAGTGCCAGGCGTTGGGTGGCAGACCCTCCCTATGGCTACACCTTC. Translated, it gives CSARRWVADPPYGYTF.

The chain links TRBV23-1 to TRBJ1-5, with 7 bases lining up with TRBD1. TRBV23-1 is sorted into the ORF group, with uncertain function. After removal of 1 base from V and 0 bases from J, the junction contained 9 bases not matched to a gene. This CDR3 is 18 amino acids long. For the CDR3, the DNA is TGCGCCAGCAGTCAATTGGGAACGACAGGGTCTAGCAATCAGCCCCAGCATTTT. Translating it yields CASSQLGTTGSSNQPQHF.

There are many counts of this clonotype. As DNA, the CDR3 is TGTGCCAGCAGCTGGAGGACAGGGGGGAATCAGCCCCAGCATTTT. Translated, it gives CASSWRTGGNQPQHF. The rearrangement links TRBV7-2 to TRBJ1-5; the match to TRBD1 covers 10 bases. Looked up from germline, CDR1 is SGHTA and CDR2 is FQGNSA. The CDR3 contains 15 residues. V lost 4 bases, J lost 4 bases, and 4 bases stayed unmatched.

Many counts were recorded for this clonotype. The V call is TRBV28, the J call TRBJ1-3; perhaps TRBD1 as D (6 bases). The germline gives CDR1 MDHEN, CDR2 SYDVKM. This CDR3 contains 14 residues. The V end was cut by 10 bases, the J end by 0 bases, with 13 bases between. The CDR3 sequence: CATGTGSSGNTIYF. CDR3 DNA: TGTGCCACCGGAACAGGGTCCTCTGGAAACACCATATATTTT.

This clonotype has just a few counts. The chain combines TRBV4-2 with TRBJ2-2; possibly TRBD1 or TRBD2 for D (6 bases each). The CDR3 is 15 residues long. Trimming pared 0 bases from V and 5 bases from J, leaving 10 bases between. CDR1 LGHNA and CDR2 YNFKEQ come from the germline V gene. CDR3 sequence reads: CASSQEGGRTGELFF. Here the CDR3 DNA reads TGTGCCAGCAGCCAAGAAGGGGGGCGAACCGGGGAGCTGTTTTTT.

This clonotype was detected many times. The rearrangement uses TRBV7-8 and TRBJ2-2; 11 bases fit TRBD2. The CDR3 totals 20 residues. Trimming removed 5 bases from V and 0 bases from J; junction bases left unmatched: 14. CDR1 is SGHVS and CDR2 is FQNEAQ in the germline V gene. Here the CDR3 reads CASSRTRLAGRNPNTGELFF. The CDR3 DNA follows: TGTGCCAGCAGCCGAACGAGACTAGCGGGGAGAAACCCGAACACCGGGGAGCTGTTTTTT.

This clonotype was detected ten times or more. The chain recombines TRBV7-2 with TRBJ1-6, with D uncertain. This CDR3 region has 15 residues. Trimming removed 3 bases from V and 7 bases from J, with 13 bases in between. CDR1 and CDR2 (germline): SGHTA, FQGNSA. CDR3 DNA sequence: TGTGCCAGCAGCTTGATCCGGACGGGGAATTCACCCCTCCACTTT. Translating gives CASSLIRTGNSPLHF.